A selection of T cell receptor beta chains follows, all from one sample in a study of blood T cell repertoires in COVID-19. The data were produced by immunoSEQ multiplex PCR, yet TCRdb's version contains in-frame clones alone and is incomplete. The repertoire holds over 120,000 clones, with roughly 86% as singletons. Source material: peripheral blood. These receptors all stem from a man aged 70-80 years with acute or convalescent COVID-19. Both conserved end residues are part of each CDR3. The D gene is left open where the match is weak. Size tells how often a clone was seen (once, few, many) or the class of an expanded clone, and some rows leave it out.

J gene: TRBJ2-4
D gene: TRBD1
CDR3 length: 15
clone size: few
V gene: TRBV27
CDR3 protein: CASSFQGQGTNIQYF
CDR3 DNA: TGTGCCAGCAGTTTCCAGGGACAGGGTACGAACATTCAGTACTTC

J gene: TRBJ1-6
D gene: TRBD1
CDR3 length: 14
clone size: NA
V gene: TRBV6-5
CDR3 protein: CASSSDRADSPLHF
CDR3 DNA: TGTGCCAGCAGTTCCGACAGGGCTGATTCACCCCTCCACTTT

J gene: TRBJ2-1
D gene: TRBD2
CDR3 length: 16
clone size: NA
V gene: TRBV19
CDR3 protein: CASSLGLAGMYNEQFF
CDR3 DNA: TGTGCCAGTAGTCTCGGACTAGCGGGAATGTACAATGAGCAGTTCTTC

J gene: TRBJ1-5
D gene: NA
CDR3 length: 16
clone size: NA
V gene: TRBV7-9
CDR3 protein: CASSLDQGNIAQPQHF
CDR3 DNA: TGTGCCAGCAGCTTAGACCAGGGGAATATCGCTCAGCCCCAGCATTTT

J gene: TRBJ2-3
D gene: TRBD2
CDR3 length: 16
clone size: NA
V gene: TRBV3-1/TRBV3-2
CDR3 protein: CASSQDFGGAADTQYF
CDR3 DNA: TGTGCCAGCAGCCAAGATTTCGGGGGGGCGGCAGATACGCAGTATTTT

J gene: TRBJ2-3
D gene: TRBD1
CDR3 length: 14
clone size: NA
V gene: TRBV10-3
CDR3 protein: CATLKGAGTDTQYF
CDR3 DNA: TGTGCCACTCTAAAGGGGGCGGGCACAGATACGCAGTATTTT

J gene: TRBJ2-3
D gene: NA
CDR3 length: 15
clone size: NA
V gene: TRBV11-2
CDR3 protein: CASSPITGYTDTQYF
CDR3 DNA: TGTGCCAGCAGCCCGATAACAGGGTACACAGATACGCAGTATTTT

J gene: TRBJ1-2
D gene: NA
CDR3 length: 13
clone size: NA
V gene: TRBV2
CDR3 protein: CASSAGGGYGYTF
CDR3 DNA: TGTGCCAGCAGCGCCGGGGGGGGCTATGGCTACACCTTC

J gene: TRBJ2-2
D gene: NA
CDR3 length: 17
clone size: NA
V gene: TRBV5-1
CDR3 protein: CASSLDPSTGNTGELFF
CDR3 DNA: TGCGCCAGCAGCTTGGACCCTTCGACAGGAAACACCGGGGAGCTGTTTTTT

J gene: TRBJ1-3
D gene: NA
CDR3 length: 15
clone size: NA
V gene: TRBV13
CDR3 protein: CASTPGRRAGNTIYF
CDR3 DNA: TGTGCCAGCACACCCGGGAGGAGAGCTGGAAACACCATATATTTT

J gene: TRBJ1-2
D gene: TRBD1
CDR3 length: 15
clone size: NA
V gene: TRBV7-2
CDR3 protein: CASSYGTGGNYGYTF
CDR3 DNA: TGTGCCAGCAGCTACGGGACAGGGGGTAACTATGGCTACACCTTC

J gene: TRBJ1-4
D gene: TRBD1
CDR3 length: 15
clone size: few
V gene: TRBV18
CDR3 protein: CASSPWTGINEKLFF
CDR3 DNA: TGTGCCAGCTCACCGTGGACAGGAATTAATGAAAAACTGTTTTTT

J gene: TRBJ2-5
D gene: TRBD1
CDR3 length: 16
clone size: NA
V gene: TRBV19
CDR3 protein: CASSTPRDRGRETQYF
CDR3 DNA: TGTGCCAGTAGTACCCCCCGGGACAGGGGGCGTGAGACCCAGTACTTC

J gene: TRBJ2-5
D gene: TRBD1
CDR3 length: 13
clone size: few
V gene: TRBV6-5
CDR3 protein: CASSWTGGETQYF
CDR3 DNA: TGTGCCAGCAGTTGGACAGGGGGAGAGACCCAGTACTTC

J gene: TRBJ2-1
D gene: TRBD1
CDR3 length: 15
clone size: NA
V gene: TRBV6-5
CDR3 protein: CASSPGQGAPNEQFF
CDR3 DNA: TGTGCCAGCAGCCCCGGGCAGGGGGCGCCTAATGAGCAGTTCTTC

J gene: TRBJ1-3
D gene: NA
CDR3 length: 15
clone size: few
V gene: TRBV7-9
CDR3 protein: CASSSTSGTGNTIYF
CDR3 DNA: TGTGCCAGCAGCTCGACCTCGGGGACTGGAAACACCATATATTTT

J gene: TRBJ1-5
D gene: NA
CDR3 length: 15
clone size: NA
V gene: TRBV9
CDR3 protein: CASSVAAGSNQPQHF
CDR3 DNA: TGTGCCAGCAGCGTAGCCGCAGGGAGCAATCAGCCCCAGCATTTT

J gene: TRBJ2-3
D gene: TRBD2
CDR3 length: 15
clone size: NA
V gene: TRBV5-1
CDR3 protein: CASSLVGGLADTQYF
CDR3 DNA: TGCGCCAGCAGCTTGGTAGGGGGACTAGCAGATACGCAGTATTTT

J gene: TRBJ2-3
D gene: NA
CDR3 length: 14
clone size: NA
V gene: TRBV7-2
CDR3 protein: CATTPPSVSDTQYF
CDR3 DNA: TGTGCCACAACTCCTCCTAGCGTCTCAGATACGCAGTATTTT

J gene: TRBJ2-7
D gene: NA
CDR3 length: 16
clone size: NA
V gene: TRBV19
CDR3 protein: CASSIDDGVGRIEQYF
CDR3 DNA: TGTGCCAGTAGTATAGATGACGGGGTGGGGAGGATCGAGCAGTACTTC

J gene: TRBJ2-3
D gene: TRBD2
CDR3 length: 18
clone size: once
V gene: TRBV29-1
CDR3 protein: CSVDGGHRASGRADTQYF
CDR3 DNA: TGCAGCGTTGACGGGGGCCATCGGGCTAGCGGGAGGGCGGATACGCAGTATTTT

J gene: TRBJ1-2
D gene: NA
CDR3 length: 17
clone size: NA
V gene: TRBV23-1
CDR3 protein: CASSQYKNRWTAEGYTF
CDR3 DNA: TGCGCCAGCAGTCAGTATAAAAATCGATGGACAGCGGAGGGCTACACCTTC

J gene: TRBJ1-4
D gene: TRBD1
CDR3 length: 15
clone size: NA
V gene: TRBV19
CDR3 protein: CASSPGQAPSEKLFF
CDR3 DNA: TGTGCCAGTAGTCCCGGACAGGCCCCTAGTGAAAAACTGTTTTTT

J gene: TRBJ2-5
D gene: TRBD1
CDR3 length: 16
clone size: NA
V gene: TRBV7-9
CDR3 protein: CASSLLGTGEGETQYF
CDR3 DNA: TGTGCCAGCAGCTTATTGGGGACAGGGGAGGGGGAGACCCAGTACTTC

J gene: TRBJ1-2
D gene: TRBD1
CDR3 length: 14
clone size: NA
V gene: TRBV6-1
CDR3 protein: CASSEPQGFYGYTF
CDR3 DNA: TGTGCCAGCAGTGAACCACAGGGGTTCTATGGCTACACCTTC

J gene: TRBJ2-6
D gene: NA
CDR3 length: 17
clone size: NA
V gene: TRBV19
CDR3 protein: CASFAGTLDSGANVLTF
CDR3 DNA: TGTGCCAGTTTTGCCGGGACACTCGACTCTGGGGCCAACGTCCTGACTTTC

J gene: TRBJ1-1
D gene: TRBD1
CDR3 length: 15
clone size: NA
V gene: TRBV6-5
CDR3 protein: CASLPDRGLHTEAFF
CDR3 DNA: TGTGCCAGCCTACCGGACAGGGGGTTGCACACTGAAGCTTTCTTT

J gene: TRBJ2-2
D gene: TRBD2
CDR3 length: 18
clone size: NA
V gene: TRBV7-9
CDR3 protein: CASSRGLAGRRATGELFF
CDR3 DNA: TGTGCCAGCAGCAGAGGACTAGCGGGGAGGAGGGCCACCGGGGAGCTGTTTTTT

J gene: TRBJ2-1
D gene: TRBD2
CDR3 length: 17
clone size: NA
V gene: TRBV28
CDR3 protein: CASSPISGRGRFYEQFF
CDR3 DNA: TGTGCCAGCAGTCCAATTAGCGGGAGGGGGCGTTTCTATGAGCAGTTCTTC